This record looks at one T cell receptor beta chain sequence and its context. This record belongs to a study of CD8 T cells in Susac syndrome. Background on the study: Eight or nine of the sequenced Susac syndrome patients were in remission, and roughly six had active disease.

Random-hexamer reverse transcription was applied to about 0.5 to 1 ug RNA. TCRdb reanalysed the immunoSEQ multiplex PCR reads using MiXCR and keeps one entry per CDR3 protein. The sample lists 170,000 or so distinct CDR3 sequences, roughly 95% occurring once. Trimming shortened V by 4 bases and J by 1 base, and 7 bases separated the two germline ends. The CDR3 contains 13 residues. CDR1 is LNHNV and CDR2 is YYDKDF in the germline V gene (reference sequence). The origin of this receptor is a human donor with Susac syndrome. The rearrangement uses TRBV15 and TRBJ1-1, with D unresolved. Sequenced input: CD4+ T cells from PBMCs. DNA of the CDR3: TGTGCCACCAGCAAGGGCTGGAACACTGAAGCTTTCTTT. This translates into CATSKGWNTEAFF.